The 24 T cell receptor beta chains listed next were all sequenced from one sample in a study of spatial heterogeneity in lung cancer. Time point noted: blood at routine non-recurrence follow-up after resection. TCRdb re-called the 5' RACE reads with MiXCR, one entry per CDR3 protein. The sample consists of roughly 4,400 distinct CDR3 sequences, 26% of them appearing once. Sequencing was performed on PBMCs, taken at follow-up. The origin of the receptors is a male donor with early-stage non-small cell lung cancer.

The rearrangement uses TRBV6-5 and TRBJ1-6, with 7 bases aligning to TRBD1. CDR1 is MNHEY and CDR2 is SVGAGI in the germline V gene. This CDR3 has 14 residues. V was clipped by 5 bases and J by 4 bases; unmatched bases: 2. The CDR3 nucleotides are TGTGCCAGCAGTGACAGGGTTTATAATTCACCCCTCCACTTT. The encoded protein is CASSDRVYNSPLHF.

By sample share, this clonotype is medium-sized. The chain combines TRBV7-2 with TRBJ2-5; 9 positions match TRBD1. The CDR3 is 16 amino acids. The germline CDR1 and CDR2 sequences are SGHTA and FQGNSA. The junction had 7 bases not matched to a gene; V was cut back by 1 base and J by 4 bases. Written as DNA, the CDR3 is TGTGCCAGCAGCTTAGATTCCGGGACAGGGAGAGAGACCCAGTACTTC. Protein: CASSLDSGTGRETQYF. The variable domain in full, with the rest retrieved from reference TRBV7-2 and TRBJ2-5, is GAGVSQSPSNKVTEKGKDVELRCDPISGHTALYWYRQSLGQGLEFLIYFQGNSAPDKSGLPSDRFSAERTGGSVSTLTIQRTQQEDSAVYLCASSLDSGTGRETQYFGPGTRLLVL.

This clonotype turned up a few times. CDR3 coding DNA: TGTGCCAGCAGCCAAGATGTTACTGGACAGCACAATGAGCAGTTCTTC. Amino acid sequence: CASSQDVTGQHNEQFF. This rearrangement joins TRBV3-1 to TRBJ2-1; possibly TRBD1 for D (6 bases). The CDR3 spans 16 residues. Trimming stripped 0 bases from V and 5 bases from J, with 14 bases between. CDR1 LGHDT and CDR2 YNNKEL come from the germline V gene (reference sequence).

This clonotype is labeled as medium-sized (0.01 to 0.1%). This chain connects TRBV9 to TRBJ1-6, with D tentatively TRBD1 (5 bases). CDR3 size: 14 residues. V dropped 3 bases and J dropped 7 bases, with 11 bases sitting between them. Germline values: CDR1 SGDLS, CDR2 YYNGEE. The CDR3, as DNA: TGTGCCAGCAGCGCCCCGCGGGGGAATTCACCCCTCCACTTT. Translated: CASSAPRGNSPLHF. The full variable domain, rest sourced from reference TRBV9 and TRBJ1-6, is DSGVTQTPKHLITATGQRVTLRCSPRSGDLSVYWYQQSLDQGLQFLIQYYNGEERAKGNILERFSAQQFPDLHSELNLSSLELGDSALYFCASSAPRGNSPLHFGNGTRLTVT.

This clonotype is medium-sized by share. The chain couples TRBV29-1 to TRBJ2-2; 8 positions match TRBD2. The CDR3 spans 15 residues. The J segment lost 2 bases and the V segment lost 4 bases, leaving 6 bases of the junction unmatched. Germline lookup yields CDR1 SQVTM and CDR2 ANQGSEA. The CDR3 sequence: CSVVGAGANTGELFF. In DNA form, the CDR3 reads TGCAGCGTTGTGGGAGCGGGGGCCAACACCGGGGAGCTGTTTTTT.

This chain joins TRBV11-1 and TRBJ2-2, with 9 bases aligning to TRBD2. Germline V CDR1 and CDR2: SGHAT, FQDESV (reference sequence). J was trimmed by 6 bases and V by 5 bases; bases with no gene match: 7. This CDR3 contains 15 residues. The CDR3 spells CASSQRTSEAGELFF. In nucleotides, the CDR3 is TGTGCCAGCAGCCAGCGGACTAGCGAGGCCGGGGAGCTGTTTTTT.

This clonotype has at least ten counts. The CDR3 sequence: CASSEGRDSPYNEQFF. CDR3 in DNA: TGTGCCAGCAGCGAGGGACGGGACAGCCCCTACAATGAGCAGTTCTTC. The chain uses TRBV9 and TRBJ2-1; 7 positions match TRBD1. The CDR3 loop spans 16 amino acids. J lost 2 bases, V lost 3 bases, and 8 bases had no gene match. Looked up from germline, CDR1 is SGDLS and CDR2 is YYNGEE.

The chain recombines TRBV7-2 with TRBJ2-7; 8 bases align to TRBD1. V dropped 4 bases and J dropped 2; count of bases not matched to a gene: 7. Germline CDR1 SGHTA, CDR2 FQGNSA. This CDR3 region has 15 residues. The CDR3 sequence: CASSYTGGMAYEQYF. DNA for the CDR3: TGTGCCAGCAGCTACACAGGGGGGATGGCCTACGAGCAGTACTTC.

Sample share makes this clonotype medium-sized. The CDR3 DNA follows: TGCGCCAGCAGCTTTAACGGTCCGAGCTCCTACAATGAGCAGTTCTTC. Amino acids: CASSFNGPSSYNEQFF. V is TRBV5-1 and J is TRBJ2-1; D gene uncertain. This CDR3 spans 16 amino acids. The germline V and J ends were trimmed by 2 bases and 0 bases, with 12 bases remaining between them. In germline, CDR1 is SGHRS, CDR2 YFSETQ.

J is TRBJ1-4 and V is TRBV5-1; tentative D call: TRBD1 (5 bases). This CDR3 is 16 amino acids long. The germline gives CDR1 SGHRS, CDR2 YFSETQ. Trimming took 4 bases from V and 5 from J, leaving 18 bases between them. The CDR3 sequence is CASSQGHDLRNEKLFF. The CDR3 nucleotides are TGCGCCAGCAGCCAGGGCCACGACCTCCGGAATGAAAAACTGTTTTTT.

By frequency in the sample, this clonotype is large. This sequence joins TRBV28 and TRBJ1-1; tentative D call: TRBD1 (6 bases). The CDR3 covers 16 residues. CDR1 and CDR2 from the germline V gene are MDHEN and SYDVKM. V was pared by 4 bases and J by 1 base, with 16 bases between. CDR3 DNA sequence: TGTGCCAGCAGTTCACCCCCGGGACAAGGGAACACTGAAGCTTTCTTT. It encodes CASSSPPGQGNTEAFF.

The chain joins TRBV9 to TRBJ1-2; the D is unclear. CDR3 length equals 12 residues. V was shortened by 7 bases and J by 0 bases, with 7 bases between the two germline ends. Germline V gene lookup returns CDR1 SGDLS and CDR2 YYNGEE. In DNA form, the CDR3 reads TGTGCCAGCCAAGGAGCTAACTATGGCTACACCTTC. Amino acids: CASQGANYGYTF.

This clonotype qualifies as medium-sized (0.01 to 0.1%). The V call is TRBV3-1, the J call TRBJ1-1, with unresolved D. The CDR3 loop spans 15 amino acids. Per the germline V gene, CDR1 is LGHDT and CDR2 is YNNKEL (reference sequence). V was trimmed by 1 base and J by 1 base, leaving 10 bases between them. In DNA form, the CDR3 reads TGTGCCAGCAGCCAAGGTTGGGAGGGGAACACTGAAGCTTTCTTT. Its protein is CASSQGWEGNTEAFF.

The chain carries TRBV27 and TRBJ1-5; D gene uncertain. This CDR3 region has 15 residues. V was shortened by 1 base and J by 3 bases, with 10 bases between the two germline ends. Per germline, CDR1 MNHEY and CDR2 SMNVEV (reference sequence). The CDR3: CASSLLGGYNQPQHF. The DNA for the CDR3 is TGTGCCAGCAGTTTATTGGGTGGTTACAATCAGCCCCAGCATTTT.

The sample holds a few counts of this clonotype. The chain recombines TRBV12-3 or TRBV12-4 with TRBJ2-1; TRBD2 matches 8 bases. The CDR3 sequence is 14 residues long. Trimming took 4 bases from V and 9 from J; bases not matched to a gene: 8. CDR3 DNA sequence: TGTGCCAGCAGTTCGGGACTAGGAGGTTTTGAGCAGTTCTTC. Protein product: CASSSGLGGFEQFF.

This clonotype appeared a few times. The genes are TRBV5-6 and TRBJ2-1; D is unresolved. Per germline, CDR1 SGHDT and CDR2 YYEEEE. The CDR3 covers 13 residues. V was cut by 0 bases and J by 5 bases, with 6 bases left in between. The CDR3 here is CASSLDYHNEQFF. CDR3 DNA: TGTGCCAGCAGCTTGGATTATCACAATGAGCAGTTCTTC.

The V gene is TRBV10-3, the J gene TRBJ2-2, with D tentatively TRBD1 or TRBD2 (5 bases each). Looked up from germline, CDR1 is ENHRY and CDR2 is SYGVKD. This CDR3 contains 13 residues. Trimming stripped 4 bases from V and 6 bases from J, with 9 bases between. CDR3 amino acids: CAISAGTAGELFF. The CDR3 DNA sequence: TGTGCCATCAGTGCCGGGACCGCCGGGGAGCTGTTTTTT.

This clonotype was seen only a few times. The rearrangement uses TRBV7-2 and TRBJ2-3; D remains unclear. This CDR3 has 15 residues. The germline V gene has CDR1 SGHTA and CDR2 FQGNSA. V was clipped by 2 bases and J by 0 bases, with 9 bases between them. CDR3 in DNA: TGTGCCAGCAGCTTAAGGTGGTCTAGCACAGATACGCAGTATTTT. Translated: CASSLRWSSTDTQYF.

This clonotype is medium-sized in the sample. The rearrangement links TRBV5-5 to TRBJ2-3; 9 bases line up with TRBD2. V gave up 3 bases and J gave up 5 bases; unmatched junction bases: 10. Germline V lookup: CDR1 SGHKS, CDR2 YYEKEE (reference sequence). This CDR3 region has 16 residues. The CDR3 DNA follows: TGTGCCAGCAGCTCCGGTGCTAGCGGGATGGTAGATACGCAGTATTTT. Translation gives CASSSGASGMVDTQYF.

For this clonotype: A much more abundant neighbour one base away suggests this may be a read error. V usage is TRBV4-2 and J usage is TRBJ2-3, with unresolved D. Germline V gene sequence: CDR1 LGHNA, CDR2 YNFKEQ. Between the trimmed V and J ends, which lost 8 bases and 4 bases, there was a span of 16 bases. The CDR3 has 14 residues. The CDR3 DNA reads as TGTGCCAGCTGCCCACCGTCGGTCCCAGATACGCAGTATTTT. Residues: CASCPPSVPDTQYF.

This rearrangement joins TRBV20-1 to TRBJ1-5; D unclear. Germline values: CDR1 DFQATT, CDR2 SNEGSKA (reference sequence). The V gene lost 0 bases and the J gene lost 4 bases, with 16 bases spanning the gap. CDR3 length: 16 amino acids. CDR3 sequence reads: CSARDPSVKGNQPQHF. The CDR3 DNA sequence: TGCAGTGCTAGAGATCCCTCCGTCAAGGGAAATCAGCCCCAGCATTTT.

This clonotype has a handful of counts. The chain is built from TRBV11-2 and TRBJ1-1, with 8 bases lining up with TRBD1. V shed 3 bases, J shed 5 bases, and the junction held 8 bases outside the gene matches. Germline CDR1 SGHAT, CDR2 FQNNGV. CDR3 length equals 15 residues. The CDR3 spells CASSLSLQGGTEAFF. The CDR3 coding sequence is TGTGCCAGCAGCTTGAGTTTACAGGGGGGTACTGAAGCTTTCTTT.

This clonotype is labeled medium-sized. The chain joins TRBV20-1 to TRBJ2-7; the D gene is possibly TRBD2 (5 bases). CDR1 is DFQATT, CDR2 SNEGSKA, per germline (reference sequence). The CDR3 covers 14 residues. Trimming left V 3 bases short and J 2 bases short, with 14 bases between. The CDR3 DNA follows: TGCAGTGCTAGTTACGGGGAAATACCCTACGAGCAGTACTTC. It yields the protein CSASYGEIPYEQYF.

This clonotype was seen more than once but under ten times. CDR3 in amino acids: CASSRAILGATNEKLFF. The DNA for the CDR3 is TGTGCCAGCAGCCGTGCTATTTTGGGTGCAACTAATGAAAAACTGTTTTTT. J is TRBJ1-4 and V is TRBV14; no reliable D call. CDR1 is SGHDN, CDR2 FVKESK, per germline. This CDR3 has 17 amino acids. With 4 bases removed from V and 0 bases from J, the gap between germline ends came to 15 bases.